Below are 23 T cell receptor beta chains sequenced from a single sample in a study of shared clonotypes between healthy human individuals. Using immunoSEQ multiplex PCR, the repertoire was profiled, and TCRdb retains in-frame clones only, with some absent. The data show some 2,100,000 clones, under 97% seen once. The specimen was naive CD4+ T cells sorted from blood. The subset: CD45RA+ positively selected. The receptor source for this set is a man between 18 and 35 years old in good health.

A few counts support this clone. Other DNA sequences in this specimen translate into the identical CDR3. The rearrangement links TRBV6-1 to TRBJ1-1; TRBD1 is a possible D gene (5 bases). The V end was cut by 2 bases, the J end by 3 bases, with 7 bases between. There are 13 residues in the CDR3. Germline CDR1 reads MNHNS; CDR2 reads SASEGT. The CDR3 region has the DNA TGTGCCAGCAGTGAACAGGGTTACACTGAAGCTTTCTTT. Its translation is CASSEQGYTEAFF.

The gene calls are TRBV7-9 and TRBJ1-2; D not certain. Germline CDR1 reads SEHNR; CDR2 reads FQNEAQ (reference sequence). The CDR3 loop spans 18 amino acids. V shed 1 base and J shed 0 bases, with 18 bases lying between them. The CDR3 DNA reads as TGTGCCAGCAGCTTAGTATCGGGTTCCTCGGCCACTAACTATGGCTACACCTTC. It specifies CASSLVSGSSATNYGYTF.

The V gene is TRBV6-5, the J gene TRBJ1-2; 8 nucleotides line up with TRBD1. The V gene's germline CDR1 is MNHEY and CDR2 SVGAGI. Losses at the gene ends were 4 bases for V and 3 bases for J; bases not matched to a gene: 7. The CDR3 contains 15 residues. In nucleotides, the CDR3 is TGTGCCAGCAGTTCTCAGGGGGCTAATTACTATGGCTACACCTTC. Encoded protein: CASSSQGANYYGYTF.

J is TRBJ2-2 and V is TRBV7-9; D gene uncertain. Germline V gene lookup returns CDR1 SEHNR and CDR2 FQNEAQ (reference sequence). Trimming took off 5 bases at V and 6 bases at J, with 7 bases between the two ends. This CDR3 has 12 residues. The CDR3 protein is CASSPRSGELFF. The CDR3 region has the DNA TGTGCCAGCAGCCCAAGATCCGGGGAGCTGTTTTTT.

For this clone: Other DNA sequences within the sample encode an identical CDR3. The chain has TRBV5-4 and TRBJ2-3; 7 bases are shared with TRBD2. The CDR3 loop spans 14 amino acids. CDR1 and CDR2 (germline): SGHNT, YYREEE (reference sequence). Losses at the gene ends were 3 bases for V and 2 bases for J; bases not matched to a gene: 3. The CDR3 sequence: CASSSRLATDTQYF. CDR3 bases: TGTGCCAGCAGCTCCCGACTAGCCACAGATACGCAGTATTTT.

This rearrangement joins TRBV5-1 to TRBJ2-7; no definite D call. Trimming took off 4 bases at V and 4 bases at J, with 12 bases between the two ends. In germline, CDR1 is SGHRS, CDR2 YFSETQ. The CDR3 has 13 amino acids. This CDR3 reads CASSPQDGYEQYF. The CDR3 bases are TGCGCCAGCAGCCCCCAGGACGGTTACGAGCAGTACTTC.

The chain uses TRBV2 and TRBJ2-5; 9 bases are a match to TRBD1. Per the germline V gene, CDR1 is SNHLY and CDR2 is FYNNEI. J lost 5 bases, V lost 5 bases, and 9 bases had no gene match. The CDR3 runs to 15 residues. CDR3 loop: CASSFGDRDWETQYF. For the CDR3, the DNA is TGTGCCAGCAGTTTCGGGGACAGGGACTGGGAGACCCAGTACTTC.

This chain links TRBV10-3 with TRBJ2-2; D not certain. Trimming removed 4 bases from V and 1 base from J, with 10 bases in between. Per the germline V gene, CDR1 is ENHRY and CDR2 is SYGVKD. CDR3 length equals 15 residues. DNA of the CDR3: TGTGCCATCAGTGGCAAGACCCAGAACACCGGGGAGCTGTTTTTT. Protein product: CAISGKTQNTGELFF.

This clone has a single count. The chain carries TRBV18 and TRBJ2-7; D is unclear. Between the trimmed V and J ends, which lost 1 base and 2 bases, there was a span of 18 bases. Germline loops: CDR1 KGHSH, CDR2 LQKENI. The CDR3 runs 17 residues. The CDR3 reads CASSPRLGSKLTYEQYF. In DNA form, the CDR3 reads TGTGCCAGCTCACCACGACTTGGATCGAAACTTACCTACGAGCAGTACTTC. Supplemented by reference TRBV18 and TRBJ2-7, the full variable domain reads NAGVMQNPRHLVRRRGQEARLRCSPMKGHSHVYWYRQLPEEGLKFMVYLQKENIIDESGMPKERFSAEFPKEGPSILRIQQVVRGDSAAYFCASSPRLGSKLTYEQYFGPGTRLTVT.

This sequence joins TRBV4-1 and TRBJ2-2, with 9 bases lining up with TRBD2. With V trimmed by 1 base and J by 7 bases, 7 bases remained unmatched. Germline V gene lookup returns CDR1 MGHRA and CDR2 YSYEKL. The CDR3 consists of 16 residues. The DNA of the CDR3 is TGCGCCAGCAGCCAAGGGGCGGGAGGGCCTTACGGGGAGCTGTTTTTT. Encoded protein: CASSQGAGGPYGELFF.

The V gene is TRBV11-3, the J gene TRBJ2-7; D gene ambiguous. The germline CDR1 and CDR2 sequences are SGHNT and YENEEA. The CDR3 is 17 amino acids. V shed 1 base and J shed 0 bases, with 16 bases lying between them. CDR3 sequence: CASSLVTEPSHSYEQYF. For the CDR3, the DNA is TGTGCCAGCAGCTTAGTAACGGAACCGTCTCACTCCTACGAGCAGTACTTC.

Comments on this clone: Other DNA sequences in the sample encode the same CDR3. The CDR3 loop is CAWSVGGEQFF. CDR3 DNA sequence: TGTGCCTGGAGTGTGGGCGGTGAGCAGTTCTTC. V usage is TRBV30 and J usage is TRBJ2-1; no definite D call. The CDR3 length is 11 residues. CDR1 is GTSNPN and CDR2 is SVGIG in the germline V gene (reference sequence). Between the trimmed V and J ends, which lost 0 bases and 9 bases, there was a span of 6 bases.

V and J are TRBV7-2 and TRBJ2-7; perhaps TRBD1 as D (6 bases). Germline CDR1 reads SGHTA; CDR2 reads FQGNSA. V lost 5 bases to trimming and J lost 3 bases, with 14 bases between them. CDR3 size: 14 residues. The CDR3 sequence: CASSRTASNYEQYF. CDR3 nucleotides: TGTGCCAGCAGCCGGACAGCGAGTAACTACGAGCAGTACTTC.

This chain links TRBV14 with TRBJ2-4; TRBD1 might be the D (6 bases). The germline V and J ends were trimmed by 0 bases and 16 bases, with 16 bases remaining between them. Per the germline V gene, CDR1 is SGHDN and CDR2 is FVKESK. The CDR3 is 13 amino acids. This CDR3 is CASSQDVGGGQYF. CDR3 sequence (DNA): TGTGCCAGCAGCCAAGATGTAGGGGGTGGACAATACTTC. Full variable domain (missing parts from reference TRBV14 and TRBJ2-4): EAGVTQFPSHSVIEKGQTVTLRCDPISGHDNLYWYRRVMGKEIKFLLHFVKESKQDESGMPNNRFLAERTGGTYSTLKVQPAELEDSGVYFCASSQDVGGGQYFGAGTRLSVL.

The gene calls are TRBV25-1 and TRBJ1-3; D is undetermined. The V gene lost 5 bases and the J gene lost 0 bases, with 8 bases spanning the gap. This CDR3 is 14 amino acids long. CDR1 is MGHDK and CDR2 is SYGVNS in the germline V gene. CDR3 loop: CASSFGSSGNTIYF. For the CDR3, the DNA is TGTGCCAGCAGTTTCGGCAGCTCTGGAAACACCATATATTTT.

J is TRBJ2-7 and V is TRBV6-6; D gene ambiguous. The CDR3 spans 13 residues. In germline, CDR1 is MNHNY, CDR2 SVGAGI (reference sequence). The V end lost 5 bases, the J end lost 7 bases, and 15 bases lay between the germline ends. CDR3 sequence (DNA): TGTGCCAGCAGTCCTCCGACCCTCGGGGAGCAGTACTTC. It specifies CASSPPTLGEQYF.

The gene calls are TRBV30 and TRBJ1-6; tentative D call: TRBD1 (5 bases). The V end lost 5 bases, the J end lost 6 bases, and 11 bases lay between the germline ends. The CDR3 runs to 13 residues. From germline, CDR1 is GTSNPN and CDR2 SVGIG (reference sequence). CDR3 nucleotide sequence: TGTGCCTGGCTCCGGGACGGTAATTCACCCCTCCACTTT. Residues: CAWLRDGNSPLHF.

This clone appeared a single time. This chain connects TRBV29-1 to TRBJ2-2; the D gene is possibly TRBD2 (6 bases). Trimming took off 7 bases at V and 1 base at J, with 10 bases between the two ends. CDR3 length equals 13 residues. Germline V CDR1 and CDR2: SQVTM, ANQGSEA. The CDR3 loop is CSGREQNTGELFF. The CDR3 bases are TGCAGCGGCCGGGAGCAGAACACCGGGGAGCTGTTTTTT.

The chain links TRBV30 to TRBJ1-5; no firm D call. CDR3 length equals 13 residues. V was pared by 2 bases and J by 4 bases, with 9 bases between. CDR1 is GTSNPN, CDR2 SVGIG, per germline (reference sequence). For the CDR3, the DNA is TGTGCCTGGAGTCATGGAGAGAATCAGCCCCAGCATTTT. Translation: CAWSHGENQPQHF.

The CDR3 nucleotides read TGTGCCAGCAGTGAGCGACGAAACACCGGGGAGCTGTTTTTT. Its translation is CASSERRNTGELFF. This chain connects TRBV2 to TRBJ2-2; no reliable D call. The CDR3 spans 14 residues. Trimming cost V 3 bases and J 2 bases, with 7 bases left between them. Germline CDR1 and CDR2: SNHLY and FYNNEI.

Only one count was recorded for this clone. This rearrangement joins TRBV11-2 to TRBJ2-7; D is unclear. The CDR3 contains 15 residues. Between the trimmed V and J ends, which lost 6 bases and 5 bases, there was a span of 20 bases. Germline V gene data show CDR1 as SGHAT and CDR2 as FQNNGV. The CDR3 coding sequence is TGTGCCAGCAGAATAGTACACGGGTTTGGAGACGAGCAGTACTTC. Translated, it gives CASRIVHGFGDEQYF.

The V and J genes are TRBV4-1 and TRBJ1-1; 8 nucleotides agree with TRBD1. Germline loops: CDR1 MGHRA, CDR2 YSYEKL. The CDR3 totals 16 residues. V lost 2 bases, J lost 0 bases, and 5 bases stayed unmatched. The DNA of the CDR3 is TGCGCCAGCAGCCAAATTCAGGGGGCGGTGAACACTGAAGCTTTCTTT. Encoded protein: CASSQIQGAVNTEAFF.

The V call is TRBV14, the J call TRBJ2-7, with TRBD2 matching over 7 bases. With 11 bases clipped from V and 12 bases from J, the junction kept 10 bases outside the gene matches. CDR3 length: 10 amino acids. Germline loops: CDR1 SGHDN, CDR2 FVKESK. CDR3 in DNA: TGTGCCCCCGGGGGGAGGGGATCGTACTTC. Amino acids: CAPGGRGSYF.